This TCR beta chain was documented in a study of lung T cells in sarcoidosis with Löfgren's syndrome. Study context: Repertoire analyses centered on Löfgren's syndrome patients. Findings and limits, study-wide: Versus controls, Löfgren's syndrome patients reportedly showed TRAV12-1 and TRBV2 as most expanded.

The germline gives CDR1 MNHNY, CDR2 SVGAGI (reference sequence). There are 11 residues in the CDR3. From the reads, TCRdb called clonotypes with MiXCR, one entry per CDR3 protein. The data hold more than 8,500 distinct CDR3 sequences, with just under 20% observed a single time. On this clonotype itself: Its antigen is currently unknown.

The receptor was derived from a human donor with sarcoidosis (Löfgren's syndrome or another form), or a control subject (not recorded which). The rearrangement links TRBV6-6 to TRBJ2-7; D not certain. The source material was CD4+ T cells from bronchoalveolar lavage. CDR3 residues: CGSSARYEQYF. CDR3 in DNA: TGTGGTAGCAGTGCCCGCTACGAGCAGTACTTC.